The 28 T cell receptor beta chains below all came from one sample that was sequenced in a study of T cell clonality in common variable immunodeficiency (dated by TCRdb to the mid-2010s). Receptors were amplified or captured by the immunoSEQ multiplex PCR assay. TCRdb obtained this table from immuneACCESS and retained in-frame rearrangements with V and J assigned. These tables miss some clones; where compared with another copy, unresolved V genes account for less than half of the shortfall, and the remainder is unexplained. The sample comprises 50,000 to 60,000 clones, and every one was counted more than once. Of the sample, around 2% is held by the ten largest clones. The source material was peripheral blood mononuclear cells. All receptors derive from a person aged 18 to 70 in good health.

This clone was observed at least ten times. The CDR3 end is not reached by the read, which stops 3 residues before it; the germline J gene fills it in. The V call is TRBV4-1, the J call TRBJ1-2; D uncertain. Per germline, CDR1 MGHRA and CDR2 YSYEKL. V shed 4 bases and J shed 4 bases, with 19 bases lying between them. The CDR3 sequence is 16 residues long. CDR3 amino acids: CASSPGSGRRAYGYTF. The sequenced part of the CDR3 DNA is TGCGCCAGCAGCCCCGGTAGCGGCAGGAGAGCCTATGGC.

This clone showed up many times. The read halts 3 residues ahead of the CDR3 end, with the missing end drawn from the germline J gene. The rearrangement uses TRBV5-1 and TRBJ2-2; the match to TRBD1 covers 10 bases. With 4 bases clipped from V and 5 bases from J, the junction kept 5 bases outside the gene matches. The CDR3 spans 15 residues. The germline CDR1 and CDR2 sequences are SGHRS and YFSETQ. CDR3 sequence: CASSRTGGGTGELFF. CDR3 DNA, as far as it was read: TGCGCCAGCAGCCGGACAGGGGGAGGAACCGGGGAG.

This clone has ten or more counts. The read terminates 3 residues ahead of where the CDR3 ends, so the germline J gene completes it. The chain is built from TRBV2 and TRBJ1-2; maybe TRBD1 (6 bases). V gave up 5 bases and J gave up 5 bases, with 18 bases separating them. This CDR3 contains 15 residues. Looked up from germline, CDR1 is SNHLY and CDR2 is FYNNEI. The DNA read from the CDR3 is TGTGCCAGCAGTCCGCCACAGGGCGACCTTTATGGC. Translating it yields CASSPPQGDLYG. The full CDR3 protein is CASSPPQGDLYGYTF. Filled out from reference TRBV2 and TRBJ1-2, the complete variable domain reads EPEVTQTPSHQVTQMGQEVILRCVPISNHLYFYWYRQILGQKVEFLVSFYNNEISEKSEIFDDQFSVERPDGSNFTLKIRSTKLEDSAMYFCASSPPQGDLYGYTFGSGTRLTVV.

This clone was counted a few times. The part of the CDR3 DNA that was read is TGTGCCAGCAGCTTTCGGAGCGGGAGTGGGGCAGATACG. Its protein product is CASSFRSGSGADT. The CDR3 in full is CASSFRSGSGADTQYF. The J gene is TRBJ2-3, the V gene TRBV7-8; TRBD2 matches at 8 bases. Read coverage stops 3 residues before the CDR3 terminus; the germline J gene supplies the remainder. Germline V gene lookup returns CDR1 SGHVS and CDR2 FQNEAQ. The V gene end was trimmed by 3 bases and the J gene end by 4 bases; junction bases not matched to a gene: 9. There are 16 residues in the CDR3.

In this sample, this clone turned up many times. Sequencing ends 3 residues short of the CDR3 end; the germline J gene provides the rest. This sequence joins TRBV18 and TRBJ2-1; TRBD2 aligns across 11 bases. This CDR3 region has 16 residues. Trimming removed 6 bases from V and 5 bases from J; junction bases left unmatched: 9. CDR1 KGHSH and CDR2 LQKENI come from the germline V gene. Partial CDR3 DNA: TGTGCCAGCTCGCCTACCACGGGACTAGCGGACAATGAG. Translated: CASSPTTGLADNE. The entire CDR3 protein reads CASSPTTGLADNEQFF.

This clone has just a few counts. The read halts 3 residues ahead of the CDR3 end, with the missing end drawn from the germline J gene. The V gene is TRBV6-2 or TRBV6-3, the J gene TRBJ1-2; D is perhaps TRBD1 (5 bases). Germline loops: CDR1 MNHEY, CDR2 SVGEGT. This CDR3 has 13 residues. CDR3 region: CASSYSGAYDYTF. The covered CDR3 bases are TGTGCCAGCAGTTACAGCGGGGCCTACGAC.

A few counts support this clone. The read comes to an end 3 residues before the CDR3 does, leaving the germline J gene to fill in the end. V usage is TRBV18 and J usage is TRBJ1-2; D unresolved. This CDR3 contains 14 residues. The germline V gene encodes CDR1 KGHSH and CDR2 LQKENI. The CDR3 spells CASSPPTSGLDYTF. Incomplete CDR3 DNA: TGTGCCAGCTCACCACCTACTAGCGGGCTTGAC.

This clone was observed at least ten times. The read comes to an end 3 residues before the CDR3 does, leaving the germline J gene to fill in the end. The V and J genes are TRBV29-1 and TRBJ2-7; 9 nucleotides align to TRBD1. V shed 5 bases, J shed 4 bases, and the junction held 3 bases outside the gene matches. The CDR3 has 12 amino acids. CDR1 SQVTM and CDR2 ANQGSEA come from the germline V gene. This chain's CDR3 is CSVTDRGYEQYF. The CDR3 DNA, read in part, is TGCAGCGTTACTGACAGGGGGTACGAG.

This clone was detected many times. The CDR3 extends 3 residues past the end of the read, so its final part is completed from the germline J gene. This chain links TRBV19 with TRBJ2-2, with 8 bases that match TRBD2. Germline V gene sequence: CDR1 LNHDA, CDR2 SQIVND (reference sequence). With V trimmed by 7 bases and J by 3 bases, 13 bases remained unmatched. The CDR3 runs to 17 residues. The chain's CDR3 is CASTVAGPSGDTGELFF. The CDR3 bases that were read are TGTGCCAGTACGGTAGCGGGACCCTCCGGAGACACCGGGGAG.

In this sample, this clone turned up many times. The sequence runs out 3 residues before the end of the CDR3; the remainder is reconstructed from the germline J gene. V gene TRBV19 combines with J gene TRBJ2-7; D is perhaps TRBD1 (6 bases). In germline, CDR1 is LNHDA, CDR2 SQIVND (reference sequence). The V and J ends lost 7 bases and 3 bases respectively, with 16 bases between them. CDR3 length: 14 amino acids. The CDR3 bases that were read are TGTGCCAGTAAGGAGGACAGTGCCAGCTACGAG. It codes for CASKEDSASYE. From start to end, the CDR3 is CASKEDSASYEQYF.

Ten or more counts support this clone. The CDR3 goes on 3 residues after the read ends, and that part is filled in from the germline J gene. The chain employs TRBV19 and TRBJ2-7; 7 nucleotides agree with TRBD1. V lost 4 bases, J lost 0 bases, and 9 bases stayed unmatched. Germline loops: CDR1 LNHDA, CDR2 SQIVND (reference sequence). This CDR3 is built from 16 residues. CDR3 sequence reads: CASSRYRQGPSYEQYF. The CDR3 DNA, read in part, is TGTGCCAGTAGTAGGTATCGACAGGGACCCTCCTACGAG. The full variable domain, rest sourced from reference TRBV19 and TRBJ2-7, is DGGITQSPKYLFRKEGQNVTLSCEQNLNHDAMYWYRQDPGQGLRLIYYSQIVNDFQKGDIAEGYSVSREKKESFPLTVTSAQKNPTAFYLCASSRYRQGPSYEQYFGPGTRLTVT.

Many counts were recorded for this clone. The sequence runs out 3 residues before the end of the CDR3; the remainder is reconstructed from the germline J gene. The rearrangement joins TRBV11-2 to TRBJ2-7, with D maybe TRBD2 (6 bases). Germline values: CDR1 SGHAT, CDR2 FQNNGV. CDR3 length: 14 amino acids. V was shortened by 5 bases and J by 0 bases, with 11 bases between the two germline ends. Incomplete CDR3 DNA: TGTGCCAGCAGCCGCGGGGCCCTCTCCTACGAG. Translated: CASSRGALSYE. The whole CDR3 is CASSRGALSYEQYF.

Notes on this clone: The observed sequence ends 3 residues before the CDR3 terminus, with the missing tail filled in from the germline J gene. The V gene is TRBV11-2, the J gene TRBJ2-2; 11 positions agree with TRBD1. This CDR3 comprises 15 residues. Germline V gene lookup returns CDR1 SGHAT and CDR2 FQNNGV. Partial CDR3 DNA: TGTGCCAGCAGCTGGGGACAGGGGGTTAATTCACCG. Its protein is CASSWGQGVNSP. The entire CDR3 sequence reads CASSWGQGVNSPLFF.

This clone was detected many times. The part of the CDR3 DNA that was read is TGCGCCAGCAGCCAGGGAACCAGGGGGCAAAATGAG. This translates into CASSQGTRGQNE. The full CDR3 reads CASSQGTRGQNEQFF. The chain employs TRBV5-1 and TRBJ2-1; 8 bases align to TRBD1. The read halts 3 residues ahead of the CDR3 end, with the missing end drawn from the germline J gene. Germline lookup yields CDR1 SGHRS and CDR2 YFSETQ. CDR3 size: 15 residues. V trimming: 4 bases; J trimming: 7 bases; junction bases outside the gene matches: 10. The variable domain in full, with the rest retrieved from reference TRBV5-1 and TRBJ2-1, is KAGVTQTPRYLIKTRGQQVTLSCSPISGHRSVSWYQQTPGQGLQFLFEYFSETQRNKGNFPGRFSGRQFSNSRSEMNVSTLELGDSALYLCASSQGTRGQNEQFFGPGTRLTVL.

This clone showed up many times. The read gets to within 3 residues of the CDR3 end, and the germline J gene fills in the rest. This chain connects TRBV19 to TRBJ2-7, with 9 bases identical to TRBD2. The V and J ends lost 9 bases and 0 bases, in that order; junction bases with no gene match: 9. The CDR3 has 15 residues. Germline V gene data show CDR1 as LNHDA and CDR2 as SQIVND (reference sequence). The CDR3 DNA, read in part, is TGTGCCAGCAGACAGCGGGAGGTGAGCTCCTACGAG. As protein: CASRQREVSSYE. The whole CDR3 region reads CASRQREVSSYEQYF.

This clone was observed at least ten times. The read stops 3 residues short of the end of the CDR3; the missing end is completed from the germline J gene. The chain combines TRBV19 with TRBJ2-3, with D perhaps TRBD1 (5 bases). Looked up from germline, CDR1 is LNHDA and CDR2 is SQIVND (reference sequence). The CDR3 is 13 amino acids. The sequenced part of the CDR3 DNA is TGTGCCACCTCCCGGGTAGGGGTTGAGACG. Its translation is CATSRVGVET. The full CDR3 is CATSRVGVETQYF.

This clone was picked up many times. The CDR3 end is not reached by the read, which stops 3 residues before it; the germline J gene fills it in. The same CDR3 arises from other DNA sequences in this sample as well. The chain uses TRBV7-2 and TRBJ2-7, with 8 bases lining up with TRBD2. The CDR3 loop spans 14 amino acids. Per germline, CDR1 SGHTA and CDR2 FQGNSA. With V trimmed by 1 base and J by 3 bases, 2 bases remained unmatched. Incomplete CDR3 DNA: TGTGCCAGCAGCTTAGGGCTAGCGGGCTACGAG. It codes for CASSLGLAGYE. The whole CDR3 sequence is CASSLGLAGYEQYF.

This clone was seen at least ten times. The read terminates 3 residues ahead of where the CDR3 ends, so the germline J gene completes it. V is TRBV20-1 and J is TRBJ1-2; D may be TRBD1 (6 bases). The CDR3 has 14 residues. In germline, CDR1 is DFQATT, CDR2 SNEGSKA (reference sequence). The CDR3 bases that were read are TGCAGTGCTAGAGATCCTACAGGGAAGGAGGGC. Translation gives CSARDPTGKEG. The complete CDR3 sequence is CSARDPTGKEGYTF.

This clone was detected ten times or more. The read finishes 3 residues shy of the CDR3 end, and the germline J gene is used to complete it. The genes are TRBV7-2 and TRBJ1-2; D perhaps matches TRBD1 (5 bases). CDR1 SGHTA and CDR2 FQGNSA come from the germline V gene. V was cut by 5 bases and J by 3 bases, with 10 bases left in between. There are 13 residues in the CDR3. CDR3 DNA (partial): TGTGCCAGCAGCCAGTCGGGGGACTATGGC. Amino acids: CASSQSGDYG. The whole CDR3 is CASSQSGDYGYTF. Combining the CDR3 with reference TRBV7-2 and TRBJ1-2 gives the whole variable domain GAGVSQSPSNKVTEKGKDVELRCDPISGHTALYWYRQSLGQGLEFLIYFQGNSAPDKSGLPSDRFSAERTGGSVSTLTIQRTQQEDSAVYLCASSQSGDYGYTFGSGTRLTVV.

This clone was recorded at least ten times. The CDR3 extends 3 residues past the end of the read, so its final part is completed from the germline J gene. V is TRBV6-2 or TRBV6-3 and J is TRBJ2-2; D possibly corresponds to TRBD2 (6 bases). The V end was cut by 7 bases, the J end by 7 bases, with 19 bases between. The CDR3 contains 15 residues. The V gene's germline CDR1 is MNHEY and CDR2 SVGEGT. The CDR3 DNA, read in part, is TGTGCCAGCACCGACCCAAACGGGGGTGTCGGGGAG. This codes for CASTDPNGGVGE. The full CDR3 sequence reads CASTDPNGGVGELFF.

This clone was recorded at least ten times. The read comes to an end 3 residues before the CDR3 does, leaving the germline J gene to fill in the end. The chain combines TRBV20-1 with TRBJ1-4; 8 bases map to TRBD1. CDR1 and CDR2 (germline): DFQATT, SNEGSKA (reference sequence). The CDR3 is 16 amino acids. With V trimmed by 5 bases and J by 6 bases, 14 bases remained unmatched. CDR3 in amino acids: CSAPIRPGQAYEKLFF. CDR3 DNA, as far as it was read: TGCAGTGCTCCTATTCGTCCGGGACAGGCTTATGAAAAA.

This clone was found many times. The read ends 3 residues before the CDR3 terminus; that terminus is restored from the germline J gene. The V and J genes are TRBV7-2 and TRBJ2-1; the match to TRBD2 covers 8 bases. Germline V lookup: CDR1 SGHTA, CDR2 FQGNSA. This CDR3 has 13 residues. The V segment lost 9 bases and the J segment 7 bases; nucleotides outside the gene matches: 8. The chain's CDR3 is CASGRASGNEQFF. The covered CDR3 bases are TGTGCCAGTGGGAGGGCTAGCGGGAATGAG.

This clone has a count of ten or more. Partial CDR3 DNA: TGCAGTGCTAGATCCCTAGCGGGGGGGGATACG. Translation: CSARSLAGGDT. The entire CDR3 protein is CSARSLAGGDTQYF. The chain carries TRBV20-1 and TRBJ2-3, with 12 bases lining up with TRBD2. The read finishes 3 residues shy of the CDR3 end, and the germline J gene is used to complete it. CDR1 DFQATT and CDR2 SNEGSKA come from the germline V gene (reference sequence). The J segment lost 6 bases and the V segment lost 2 bases, leaving 3 bases of the junction unmatched. This CDR3 region has 14 residues.

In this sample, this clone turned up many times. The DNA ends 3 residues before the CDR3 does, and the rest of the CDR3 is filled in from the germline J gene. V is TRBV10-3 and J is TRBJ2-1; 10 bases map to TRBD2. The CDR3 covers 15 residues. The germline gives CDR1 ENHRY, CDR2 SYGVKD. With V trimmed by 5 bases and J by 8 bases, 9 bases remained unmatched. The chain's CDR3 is CAISISGRTHDEQFF. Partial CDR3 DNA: TGTGCCATCAGTATTAGCGGGAGGACTCATGATGAG.

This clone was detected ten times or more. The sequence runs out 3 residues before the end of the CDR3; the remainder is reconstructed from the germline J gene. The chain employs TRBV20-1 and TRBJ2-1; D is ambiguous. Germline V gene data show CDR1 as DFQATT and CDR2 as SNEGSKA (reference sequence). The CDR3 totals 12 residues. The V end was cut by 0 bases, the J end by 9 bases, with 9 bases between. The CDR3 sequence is CSAREGRVEQFF. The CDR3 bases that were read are TGCAGTGCTAGAGAGGGTCGGGTTGAG.

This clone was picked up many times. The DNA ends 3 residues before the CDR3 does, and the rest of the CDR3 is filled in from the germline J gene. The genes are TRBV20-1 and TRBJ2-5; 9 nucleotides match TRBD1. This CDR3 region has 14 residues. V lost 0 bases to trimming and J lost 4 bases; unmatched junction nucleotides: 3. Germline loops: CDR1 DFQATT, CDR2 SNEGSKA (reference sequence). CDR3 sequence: CSARDSTGGETQYF. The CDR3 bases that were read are TGCAGTGCTAGAGATTCGACAGGGGGAGAGACC.

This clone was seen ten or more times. The DNA read from the CDR3 is TGTGCCAGCAGTCCCAACCCGGACATACAGGGAAACGAG. This encodes CASSPNPDIQGNE. The entire CDR3 sequence reads CASSPNPDIQGNEQYF. This chain connects TRBV6-2 or TRBV6-3 to TRBJ2-7; a weak D match, TRBD1 (6 bases). The read stops 3 residues short of the end of the CDR3; the missing end is completed from the germline J gene. This CDR3 region has 16 residues. V lost 5 bases and J 5 bases, leaving 22 bases between the germline ends. CDR1 is MNHEY, CDR2 SVGEGT, per germline.

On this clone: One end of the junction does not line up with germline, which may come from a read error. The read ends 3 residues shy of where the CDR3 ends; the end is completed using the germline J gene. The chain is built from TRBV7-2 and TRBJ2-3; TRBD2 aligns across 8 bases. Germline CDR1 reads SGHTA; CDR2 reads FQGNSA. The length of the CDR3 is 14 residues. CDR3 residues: CASSYGLAAETQYF. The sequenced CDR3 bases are TGTGCCAGCAGCTACGGACTAGCTGCAGAGACG.